This TCR beta chain was sequenced for a study of regulatory T cells in long-lasting Graves disease. Background on the study: Antithyroid drugs had been given to newly diagnosed Graves' patients for under 3 months. Study conclusions and caveats: Persistent cases of Graves' showed reduced TCR diversity relative to newly diagnosed patients.

For TCR beta, libraries came from iRepertoire HTBI primers and Arm-PCR of CDR3 regions. TCRdb called the multiplex PCR reads again in MiXCR, with one record for every CDR3 protein. Among about half a million distinct CDR3 sequences listed, about 12% were seen once. Time point noted: newly diagnosed GD, antithyroid drugs for less than 3 months. Extracted PBMC RNA gave rise to the TCR library. There are a few counts of this clonotype. The antigen remains undetermined. The ends were cut back, 4 bases at V and 8 bases at J, with 12 bases in the middle. Germline CDR1 SGHRS, CDR2 YFSETQ. The CDR3 is 12 amino acids. These data were also filed under a second study, of T cells in Graves' hyperthyroidism and ophthalmopathy.

The sequence derives from a woman aged 25 to 39 with Graves disease. This rearrangement joins TRBV5-1 to TRBJ1-2; no clear D gene. The material was peripheral blood mononuclear cells (PBMCs), obtained at new diagnosis, from a patient treated with antithyroid drugs. CDR3 nucleotides: TGCGCCAGCAGCATCCAGGATGAGGGCTACACCTTC. Encoded protein: CASSIQDEGYTF. Complete variable domain (other parts from reference TRBV5-1 and TRBJ1-2): KAGVTQTPRYLIKTRGQQVTLSCSPISGHRSVSWYQQTPGQGLQFLFEYFSETQRNKGNFPGRFSGRQFSNSRSEMNVSTLELGDSALYLCASSIQDEGYTFGSGTRLTVV.